This T cell receptor beta chain was found in a study of technical replicates of blood from a few donors. The CDR3 totals 14 residues. The V end was cut by 0 bases, the J end by 0 bases, with 2 bases between. The germline V gene has CDR1 ENHRY and CDR2 SYGVKD. Produced via immunoSEQ multiplex PCR; TCRdb's table is partial and in-frame only. The table shows 95,000 to 100,000 clones, with nearly 97% occurring only once. V is TRBV10-3 and J is TRBJ2-2, with D unclear. Sequencing input: T cells isolated from PBMCs. The clonotype was recovered from a human donor in good health. The CDR3 DNA follows: TGTGCCATCAGTGAGTCCTCGAACACCGGGGAGCTGTTTTTT. It translates to CAISESSNTGELFF.